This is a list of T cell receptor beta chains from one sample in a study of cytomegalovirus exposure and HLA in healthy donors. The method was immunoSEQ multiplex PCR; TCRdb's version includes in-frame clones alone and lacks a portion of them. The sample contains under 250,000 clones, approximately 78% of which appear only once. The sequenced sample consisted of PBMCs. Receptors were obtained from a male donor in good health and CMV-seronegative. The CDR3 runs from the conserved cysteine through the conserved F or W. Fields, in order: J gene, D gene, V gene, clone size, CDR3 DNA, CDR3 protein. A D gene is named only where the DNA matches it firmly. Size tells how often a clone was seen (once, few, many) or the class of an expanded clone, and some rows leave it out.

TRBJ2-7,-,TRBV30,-,TGTGCCTGGAGTGTTGGTGGGACTGGCGCATACGAGCAGTACTTC,CAWSVGGTGAYEQYF
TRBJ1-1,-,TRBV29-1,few,TGCAGCGTTGGTCAGGGGACAATGAACACTGAAGCTTTCTTT,CSVGQGTMNTEAFF
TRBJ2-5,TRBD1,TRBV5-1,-,TGCGCCAGCAGCTTGGGCGCCCGGGGACAGCATAATCAAGAGACCCAGTACTTC,CASSLGARGQHNQETQYF
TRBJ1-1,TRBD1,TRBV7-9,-,TGTTCCAGCAGCTTTTCCGGGACAGGAGGGGCTTTCTTT,CSSSFSGTGGAFF
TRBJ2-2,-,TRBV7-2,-,TGTGCCAGCAGCTTAGTTATCTCGGGGGAGCTGTTTTTT,CASSLVISGELFF
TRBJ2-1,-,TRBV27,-,TGTGCCAGCAGTGCAGGTACGGCTTACAATGAGCAGTTCTTC,CASSAGTAYNEQFF
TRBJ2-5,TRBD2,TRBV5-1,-,TGCGCCAGCAGCGGACTAGCGGGAGAGGAGACCCAGTACTTC,CASSGLAGEETQYF
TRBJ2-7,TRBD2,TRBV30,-,TGTGCCTGGAAAATGGGAGCGGGACCCGAGCAGTACTTC,CAWKMGAGPEQYF
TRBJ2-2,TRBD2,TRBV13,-,TGTGCCAGCAGCTCATGGACTAGCGGGAGGACTGAGAACACCGGGGAGCTGTTTTTT,CASSSWTSGRTENTGELFF
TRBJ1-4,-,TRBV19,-,TGTGCCACCTCTCGGAGGGGCCGTAATGAAAAACTGTTTTTT,CATSRRGRNEKLFF
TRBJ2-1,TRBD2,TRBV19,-,TGTGCCAGTAGTATAGGTAGCGGGCGTGGCTCCTACAATGAGCAGTTCTTC,CASSIGSGRGSYNEQFF
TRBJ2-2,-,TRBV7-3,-,TGTGCCAGCAGCCCTCGGACTTCCGGGGAGCTGTTTTTT,CASSPRTSGELFF
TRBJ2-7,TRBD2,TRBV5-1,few,TGCGCCAGCAGCTTGCGGCCGGGAGGGGTGTACGAGCAGTACTTC,CASSLRPGGVYEQYF
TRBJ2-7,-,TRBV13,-,TGTGCCAGCAGCCTCGAGAGTTCCTACGAGCAGTACTTC,CASSLESSYEQYF
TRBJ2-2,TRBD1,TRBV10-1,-,TGCGCCAGCAGCTGGGACAGGAGGCACACCGGGGAGCTGTTTTTT,CASSWDRRHTGELFF
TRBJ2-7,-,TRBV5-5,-,TGTGCCAGCAGCTCTGATGTGAGGAGGACTCCGAGGGTCGAGCAGTACTTC,CASSSDVRRTPRVEQYF
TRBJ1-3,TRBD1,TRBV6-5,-,TGTGCCAGCAGTTCCGTCAGGGGGTCCTCTGGAAACACCATATATTTT,CASSSVRGSSGNTIYF
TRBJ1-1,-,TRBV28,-,TGTGCCAGCAGTTTAGACAGGAGGAACACTGAAGCTTTCTTT,CASSLDRRNTEAFF
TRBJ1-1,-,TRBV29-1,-,TGCAGCGTTGTGGGGGGGCCCATGAACACTGAAGCTTTCTTT,CSVVGGPMNTEAFF
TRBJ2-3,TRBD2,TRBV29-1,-,TGCAGCGCCATACTAGCGGGAGGCCCAAGCACAGATACGCAGTATTTT,CSAILAGGPSTDTQYF
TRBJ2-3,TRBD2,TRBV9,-,TGTGCCAGCAGCGTAGCTTCCGGGGGGGACCCCGCGGATACGCAGTATTTT,CASSVASGGDPADTQYF
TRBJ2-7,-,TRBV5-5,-,TGTGCCAGCAGCTTCCGGGGAGACGAGCAGTACTTC,CASSFRGDEQYF
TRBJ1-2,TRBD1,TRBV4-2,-,TGTGCCAGCAGCCAAGACGGACAGGACTATGGCTACACCTTC,CASSQDGQDYGYTF
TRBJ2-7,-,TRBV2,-,TGTGCCAGCAGTGGTCAGGGCTACGAGCAGTACTTC,CASSGQGYEQYF
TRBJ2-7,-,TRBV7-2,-,TGTGCCAGCAGCTTAAGGGACTCCTACGAGCAGTACTTC,CASSLRDSYEQYF
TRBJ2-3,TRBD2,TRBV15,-,TGTGCCACCAGCCTTTTAGCGGGCCGCACAGATACGCAGTATTTT,CATSLLAGRTDTQYF
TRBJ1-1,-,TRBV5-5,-,TGTGCCAGCAGCGACCCGGGGACTGAAGCTTTCTTT,CASSDPGTEAFF
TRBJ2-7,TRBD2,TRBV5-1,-,TGCGCCAGCAGCTTGCCGGGACTAGGAGGTAGCGAGCAGTACTTC,CASSLPGLGGSEQYF
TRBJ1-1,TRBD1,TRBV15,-,TGTGCCACCAGCAGGCGAGACAGGGTGGCTTTCTTT,CATSRRDRVAFF
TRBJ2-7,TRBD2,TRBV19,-,TGTGCCAGTAGTCTAGCGGGAGGCGAGCAGTACTTC,CASSLAGGEQYF
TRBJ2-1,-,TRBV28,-,TGTGCCAGCAGATCCCCAGGGAAGTCCTACAATGAGCAGTTCTTC,CASRSPGKSYNEQFF